The 9 T cell receptor beta chains below come from one sample, sequenced in a study of beta chain features in type 1 diabetes. General study results and limits: Shortening of TCRB CDR3s, moderate but significant, appeared in all four CD4+ subsets of Type 1 diabetes patients.

Their antigens are not known. Isolated RNA was reverse transcribed in full, so expressed TCRB transcripts were sequenced. Method: immunoSEQ multiplex PCR; TCRdb's copy keeps in-frame clones and lacks some. In the table there are more than 100,000 clones, 25% to 30% of which are singletons. The specimen was central memory CD4+ T cells from blood. These receptors were obtained from a woman aged 18-29 years with type 1 diabetes.

For the CDR3, the DNA is TGTGCCAGCAACAGACAGGGAGGTCAGCCCCAGCATTTT. Translated, it gives CASNRQGGQPQHF. The J gene is TRBJ1-5, the V gene TRBV7-2, with 7 bases that match TRBD1. The V and J ends lost 7 bases and 6 bases, in that order; junction bases with no gene match: 6. Germline assignment: CDR1 SGHTA and CDR2 FQGNSA. This CDR3 region has 13 residues.

The V and J genes are TRBV27 and TRBJ2-3, with 7 bases lining up with TRBD2. The CDR3 is 16 amino acids. V was pared by 3 bases and J by 2 bases, with 8 bases of the junction left unmatched. Germline V CDR1 and CDR2: MNHEY, SMNVEV (reference sequence). The CDR3: CASSFGASGFTDTQYF. DNA of the CDR3: TGTGCCAGCAGTTTTGGGGCTAGCGGCTTCACAGATACGCAGTATTTT.

This clone was seen only a few times. Additional DNA sequences in this sample encode the identical CDR3. This chain connects TRBV30 to TRBJ1-1, with a possible D match to TRBD1 (5 bases). The CDR3 is 13 residues long. Germline CDR1 GTSNPN, CDR2 SVGIG (reference sequence). Trimming took 1 base from V and 2 from J, leaving 8 bases between them. The CDR3 DNA reads TGTGCCTGGAGTGCCAGGGCAAACACTGAAGCTTTCTTT. It encodes CAWSARANTEAFF.

The rearrangement joins TRBV29-1 to TRBJ1-2, with TRBD1 matching 10 bases. Germline-derived CDR1 and CDR2 are SQVTM and ANQGSEA. Unmatched junction bases numbered 11, after V lost 0 bases and J lost 7 bases. This CDR3 is built from 16 residues. The CDR3 protein is CSVEEFGVGQGGGYTF. The CDR3 coding sequence is TGCAGCGTTGAAGAGTTCGGGGTTGGACAGGGGGGTGGCTACACCTTC.

This clone occurred a few times. This chain uses TRBV6-6 with TRBJ1-1; possible D gene TRBD1, 6 bases. This CDR3 is 11 amino acids long. Germline V gene sequence: CDR1 MNHNY, CDR2 SVGAGI (reference sequence). Trimming cost V 6 bases and J 11 bases, with 13 bases left between them. The CDR3 sequence: CASSPGVTAFF. CDR3 sequence (DNA): TGTGCCAGCAGCCCAGGGGTTACGGCTTTCTTT.

The chain joins TRBV5-6 to TRBJ2-3, with 8 bases matching TRBD2. CDR1 SGHDT and CDR2 YYEEEE come from the germline V gene. J was trimmed by 8 bases and V by 0 bases; bases with no gene match: 5. This CDR3 has 14 residues. CDR3 loop: CASSLAGRGGTQYF. The CDR3 bases are TGTGCCAGCAGCTTGGCCGGGAGGGGGGGTACGCAGTATTTT.

The gene calls are TRBV7-9 and TRBJ2-7, with D maybe TRBD1 (5 bases). Trimming took off 2 bases at V and 0 bases at J, with 8 bases between the two ends. From germline, CDR1 is SEHNR and CDR2 FQNEAQ (reference sequence). The CDR3 has 14 residues. The CDR3 nucleotides are TGTGCCAGCAGCTTATTTGACAGCTCCTACGAGCAGTACTTC. This encodes CASSLFDSSYEQYF.

V and J are TRBV16 and TRBJ1-1; 9 bases align to TRBD1. The V gene end was trimmed by 4 bases and the J gene end by 4 bases; junction bases not matched to a gene: 4. CDR1 and CDR2 (germline): KGHSY, FQNENV. This CDR3 contains 14 residues. CDR3 DNA sequence: TGTGCCAGCAGCCCCACAGGGGGCTCCACTGAAGCTTTCTTT. It encodes CASSPTGGSTEAFF.

The chain combines TRBV11-2 with TRBJ2-1; 8 positions match TRBD2. Germline V gene data show CDR1 as SGHAT and CDR2 as FQNNGV. V trimming: 4 bases; J trimming: 4 bases; junction bases outside the gene matches: 9. The CDR3 extends over 16 amino acids. For the CDR3, the DNA is TGTGCCAGCAGCTCATTCACTAGCGGAGCATACAATGAGCAGTTCTTC. Encoded protein: CASSSFTSGAYNEQFF.